One and the same sample provided the 22 T cell receptor beta chains below, sequenced in a study of T cells in Graves' hyperthyroidism and ophthalmopathy. Researchers amplified the TCR beta CDR3 regions from RNA transcripts. When the TCR CDR3 underwent first-round RT-PCR, the HTBI primer set was used. MiXCR, run by TCRdb on the multiplex PCR reads, gives a single entry per CDR3 protein. There are some 700,000 distinct CDR3 sequences in the sample; 17% occur only once, and roughly a sixth lies in the top ten. The specimen was blood. Receptor source: a man in his fifties or sixties with Graves' hyperthyroidism.

This clonotype was seen repeatedly, ten times or more. This sequence joins TRBV2 and TRBJ2-7, with D possibly TRBD1 on 5 matching bases. Germline CDR1 and CDR2: SNHLY and FYNNEI. This CDR3 is 13 amino acids long. Trimming pared 6 bases from V and 2 bases from J, leaving 11 bases between. As DNA, the CDR3 is TGTGCCAGCAGACAGGACGTAACCTACGAGCAGTACTTC. Protein sequence: CASRQDVTYEQYF.

This clonotype was observed many times. This chain links TRBV2 with TRBJ1-2; no firm D call. This CDR3 contains 14 residues. The germline V gene encodes CDR1 SNHLY and CDR2 FYNNEI. Trimming shortened V by 1 base and J by 4 bases, and 10 bases separated the two germline ends. The DNA for the CDR3 is TGTGCCAGCAGTGAAGATGTGGGCGGCTATGGCTACACCTTC. Its translation is CASSEDVGGYGYTF.

This clonotype was seen ten or more times. The rearrangement joins TRBV7-2 to TRBJ1-2; D is uncertain. CDR3 length: 13 amino acids. Germline-derived CDR1 and CDR2 are SGHTA and FQGNSA. Trimming took off 2 bases at V and 3 bases at J, with 7 bases between the two ends. Here the CDR3 DNA reads TGTGCCAGCAGCTTACCGCAGGACTATGGCTACACCTTC. Its translation is CASSLPQDYGYTF.

The chain recombines TRBV5-1 with TRBJ2-5; D may be TRBD2 (5 bases). This CDR3 spans 14 amino acids. V was clipped by 4 bases and J by 5 bases, with 15 bases between them. CDR1 and CDR2 (germline): SGHRS, YFSETQ. CDR3 sequence: CASSPAGPLETQYF. CDR3 DNA: TGCGCCAGCAGCCCCGCGGGCCCCTTGGAGACCCAGTACTTC.

This clonotype was detected ten times or more. This chain links TRBV19 with TRBJ2-2; 10 nucleotides align to TRBD1. The CDR3 runs to 16 residues. CDR1 and CDR2 from the germline V gene are LNHDA and SQIVND (reference sequence). V was pared by 6 bases and J by 5 bases, with 9 bases of the junction left unmatched. The chain's CDR3 is CASRERQGASTGELFF. As DNA, the CDR3 is TGTGCCAGTAGAGAGAGACAGGGGGCGAGTACCGGGGAGCTGTTTTTT.

The V and J genes are TRBV28 and TRBJ1-2; 9 nucleotides align to TRBD1. Germline values: CDR1 MDHEN, CDR2 SYDVKM. The CDR3 length is 14 residues. Germline trimming cut 6 bases from V and 4 bases from J; bases unmatched to any gene: 6. The CDR3 sequence: CASSTSGQGYGYTF. CDR3 DNA sequence: TGTGCCAGCAGCACCTCGGGACAGGGCTATGGCTACACCTTC.

This clonotype has more than one count but fewer than ten. The V call is TRBV5-5, the J call TRBJ2-2; D is perhaps TRBD1 (7 bases). This CDR3 spans 15 amino acids. V gave up 3 bases and J gave up 3 bases, with 12 bases separating them. Germline lookup yields CDR1 SGHKS and CDR2 YYEKEE (reference sequence). The CDR3 reads CASSSPRGDTGELFF. In nucleotides, the CDR3 is TGTGCCAGCAGCTCACCCAGGGGGGACACCGGGGAGCTGTTTTTT. The full variable domain, rest sourced from reference TRBV5-5 and TRBJ2-2, is DAGVTQSPTHLIKTRGQQVTLRCSPISGHKSVSWYQQVLGQGPQFIFQYYEKEERGRGNFPDRFSARQFPNYSSELNVNALLLGDSALYLCASSSPRGDTGELFFGEGSRLTVL.

The gene calls are TRBV27 and TRBJ2-7; 10 positions match TRBD2. Germline CDR1 and CDR2: MNHEY and SMNVEV (reference sequence). The CDR3 covers 14 residues. V dropped 3 bases and J dropped 6; count of bases not matched to a gene: 5. The CDR3 bases are TGTGCCAGCAGTTTTTTAGCGGGAGGTTTCGAGCAGTACTTC. Amino acids: CASSFLAGGFEQYF.

This clonotype was recorded at least ten times. The V call is TRBV28, the J call TRBJ2-7, with TRBD1 identical over 7 bases. The trim removed 5 bases at V and 2 bases at J, leaving 0 bases unmatched. The germline V gene has CDR1 MDHEN and CDR2 SYDVKM. This CDR3 contains 12 residues. The CDR3 reads CASSTGAYEQYF. The CDR3, as DNA: TGTGCCAGCAGTACAGGGGCCTACGAGCAGTACTTC. Drawing the rest from reference TRBV28 and TRBJ2-7, the complete variable domain is DVKVTQSSRYLVKRTGEKVFLECVQDMDHENMFWYRQDPGLGLRLIYFSYDVKMKEKGDIPEGYSVSREKKERFSLILESASTNQTSMYLCASSTGAYEQYFGPGTRLTVT.

This clonotype was seen more than once but under ten times. The chain links TRBV15 to TRBJ2-2, with TRBD1 identical over 8 bases. Per the germline V gene, CDR1 is LNHNV and CDR2 is YYDKDF (reference sequence). Trimming cost V 3 bases and J 9 bases; bases outside gene matches: 6. This CDR3 region has 14 residues. CDR3 bases: TGTGCCACCAGCAGTGACAGGGGTCCCCGGGAGCTGTTTTTT. Translation: CATSSDRGPRELFF. Using reference TRBV15 and TRBJ2-2 for the parts outside the CDR3, the full variable domain is DAMVIQNPRYQVTQFGKPVTLSCSQTLNHNVMYWYQQKSSQAPKLLFHYYDKDFNNEADTPDNFQSRRPNTSFCFLDIRSPGLGDTAMYLCATSSDRGPRELFFGEGSRLTVL.

On this clonotype itself: This may be a read error, as it is one base from a much larger clone. V is TRBV28 and J is TRBJ1-1; 7 bases map to TRBD1. From germline, CDR1 is MDHEN and CDR2 SYDVKM. The CDR3 has 12 residues. The CDR3 DNA follows: TGTACCAGCAGGATCGGGACAGATGAAGCTTTCTTT. Translated, it gives CTSRIGTDEAFF.

This clonotype was counted many times. The chain employs TRBV10-3 and TRBJ2-7, with TRBD2 matching over 7 bases. CDR1 and CDR2 from the germline V gene are ENHRY and SYGVKD. This CDR3 spans 16 amino acids. Losses at the gene ends were 0 bases for V and 0 bases for J; bases not matched to a gene: 5. CDR3: CAISESGGLGSYEQYF. The CDR3 DNA reads TGTGCCATCAGTGAGTCGGGAGGGCTAGGCTCCTACGAGCAGTACTTC.

This clonotype showed up many times. The chain couples TRBV2 to TRBJ2-1, with 8 bases fitting TRBD2. V gave up 7 bases and J gave up 5 bases; unmatched junction bases: 7. Germline V gene lookup returns CDR1 SNHLY and CDR2 FYNNEI. The CDR3 has 14 residues. In DNA, the CDR3 is TGTGCCAGCATCCCACTAGCGGTCGACAATGAGCAGTTCTTC. It specifies CASIPLAVDNEQFF. The variable domain in full, with the rest retrieved from reference TRBV2 and TRBJ2-1, is EPEVTQTPSHQVTQMGQEVILRCVPISNHLYFYWYRQILGQKVEFLVSFYNNEISEKSEIFDDQFSVERPDGSNFTLKIRSTKLEDSAMYFCASIPLAVDNEQFFGPGTRLTVL.

This clonotype was seen ten or more times. The genes are TRBV7-9 and TRBJ2-3, with 8 bases fitting TRBD1. V was clipped by 4 bases and J by 2 bases; unmatched bases: 2. Germline V gene data show CDR1 as SEHNR and CDR2 as FQNEAQ (reference sequence). The CDR3 extends over 14 amino acids. The CDR3 here is CASSWTGFTDTQYF. The DNA of the CDR3 is TGTGCCAGCAGCTGGACAGGGTTCACAGATACGCAGTATTTT. Complete variable domain (other parts from reference TRBV7-9 and TRBJ2-3): DTGVSQNPRHKITKRGQNVTFRCDPISEHNRLYWYRQTLGQGPEFLTYFQNEAQLEKSRLLSDRFSAERPKGSFSTLEIQRTEQGDSAMYLCASSWTGFTDTQYFGPGTRLTVL.

This clonotype was detected many times. The chain uses TRBV28 and TRBJ1-1; D may be TRBD1 (6 bases). Germline lookup yields CDR1 MDHEN and CDR2 SYDVKM. This CDR3 contains 15 residues. V was shortened by 0 bases and J by 1 base, with 9 bases between the two germline ends. The CDR3 DNA sequence: TGTGCCAGCAGTTTATGGGACAGAAGGAACACTGAAGCTTTCTTT. Its translation is CASSLWDRRNTEAFF.

This clonotype was seen a handful of times. V gene TRBV7-9 combines with J gene TRBJ2-3; D is possibly TRBD2 (5 bases). The germline V and J ends were trimmed by 1 base and 2 bases, with 16 bases remaining between them. Per germline, CDR1 SEHNR and CDR2 FQNEAQ (reference sequence). CDR3 length: 17 amino acids. Written as DNA, the CDR3 is TGTGCCAGCAGCTTAGATTACAGCGGCAGTTTCACAGATACGCAGTATTTT. Encoded protein: CASSLDYSGSFTDTQYF. Full variable domain (remainder filled in from reference TRBV7-9 and TRBJ2-3): DTGVSQNPRHKITKRGQNVTFRCDPISEHNRLYWYRQTLGQGPEFLTYFQNEAQLEKSRLLSDRFSAERPKGSFSTLEIQRTEQGDSAMYLCASSLDYSGSFTDTQYFGPGTRLTVL.

V usage is TRBV27 and J usage is TRBJ1-2, with a possible D match to TRBD1 (5 bases). The CDR3 has 14 residues. Germline-derived CDR1 and CDR2 are MNHEY and SMNVEV (reference sequence). Trimming shortened V by 3 bases and J by 5 bases, and 13 bases separated the two germline ends. The CDR3 sequence is CASSFRETDYGYTF. In nucleotides, the CDR3 is TGTGCCAGCAGTTTTAGGGAGACAGATTATGGCTACACCTTC.

The chain uses TRBV7-9 and TRBJ1-5; 7 bases line up with TRBD1. From germline, CDR1 is SEHNR and CDR2 FQNEAQ (reference sequence). V trimming: 5 bases; J trimming: 4 bases; junction bases outside the gene matches: 11. This CDR3 has 16 amino acids. CDR3 in DNA: TGTGCCAGCAGCCAAGGGGGCTCGCACGTTAATCAGCCCCAGCATTTT. Protein sequence: CASSQGGSHVNQPQHF.

This clonotype came up many times. The chain links TRBV7-9 to TRBJ2-7; TRBD1 aligns across 8 bases. The CDR3 extends over 12 amino acids. J gave up 3 bases and V 8 bases, and 3 bases lay outside the gene matches. CDR1 and CDR2 from the germline V gene are SEHNR and FQNEAQ (reference sequence). The DNA of the CDR3 is TGTGCCAGCGGGACAGGAGACTACGAGCAGTACTTC. Translated, it gives CASGTGDYEQYF.

This clonotype was found many times. The chain combines TRBV6-2 or TRBV6-3 with TRBJ1-2; no definite D call. Germline V gene lookup returns CDR1 MNHEY and CDR2 SVGEGT. CDR3 length: 12 amino acids. V was pared by 2 bases and J by 7 bases, with 8 bases between. The CDR3 region is CASSYLPPGYTF. DNA for the CDR3: TGTGCCAGCAGTTACCTTCCACCTGGCTACACCTTC.

This clonotype was counted ten times or more. At one end the junction does not follow the germline gene, possibly because of a read error. This chain's CDR3 is CASSLANLETQYF. DNA of the CDR3: TGTGCCAGCAGCCTAGCTAACTTGGAGACCCAGTACTTC. The chain couples TRBV7-9 to TRBJ2-5; possible D gene TRBD2, 5 bases. This CDR3 region has 13 residues. Germline V gene lookup returns CDR1 SEHNR and CDR2 FQNEAQ (reference sequence).

This clonotype has a count of ten or more. This rearrangement joins TRBV28 to TRBJ2-2; D perhaps matches TRBD2 (7 bases). The CDR3 is made up of 11 amino acids. V was trimmed by 9 bases and J by 9 bases, leaving 11 bases between them. Germline CDR1 reads MDHEN; CDR2 reads SYDVKM. CDR3 DNA sequence: TGTGCCAGTGGCGGGGGCAGGGAGCTGTTTTTT. Translation gives CASGGGRELFF.